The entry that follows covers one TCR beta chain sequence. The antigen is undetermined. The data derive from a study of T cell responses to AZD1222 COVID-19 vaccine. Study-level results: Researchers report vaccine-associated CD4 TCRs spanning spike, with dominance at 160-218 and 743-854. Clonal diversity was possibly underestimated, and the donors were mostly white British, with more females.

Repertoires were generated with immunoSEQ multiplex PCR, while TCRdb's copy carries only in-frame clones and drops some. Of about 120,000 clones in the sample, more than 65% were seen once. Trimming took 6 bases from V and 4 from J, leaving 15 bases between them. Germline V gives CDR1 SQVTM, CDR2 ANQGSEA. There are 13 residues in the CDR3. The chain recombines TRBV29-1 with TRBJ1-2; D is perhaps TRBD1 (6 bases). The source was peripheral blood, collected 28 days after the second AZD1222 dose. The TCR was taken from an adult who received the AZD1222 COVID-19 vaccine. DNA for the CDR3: TGCAGCGTCCCGACCGGGGGCGGCTATGGCTACACCTTC. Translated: CSVPTGGGYGYTF.